This entry is about one T cell receptor (beta chain). The target antigen is unknown. The sample comes from a study of T cells expressing NK-cell markers. Overall study findings and caveats: The dominant NKG2C+ clonotypes represented about 1.0-7.0% of CD8+ T cells in about six donors.

UMIs accompanied the 5'RACE template switching by which TCR beta cDNA was made. Each CDR3 protein gets one entry in TCRdb, which reprocessed the 5' RACE reads and gives no DNA. Recorded for this sample: 350,000 to 400,000 distinct CDR3 sequences. This CDR3 is built from 18 residues. The chain recombines TRBV12-3 or TRBV12-4 with TRBJ2-6. The sequence was collected from a woman aged 50 to 65 in good health. The source material was blood T cells: a sorted CD56 or NKG2C T cell subset, CD4+ or CD8+ T cells, or bulk PBMC T cells (not recorded which). The CDR3: CASSLGAPRGSGANVLTF.